Following are 20 T cell receptor beta chains from one sample sequenced in a study of T cells in Graves' hyperthyroidism and ophthalmopathy. It was RNA transcripts that yielded the amplified TCR beta CDR3 regions. An initial round of RT-PCR targeting the TCR CDR3 relied on the HTBI primer set. TCRdb reprocessed the multiplex PCR reads via MiXCR and lists one record per CDR3 protein. There are 530,000 or so distinct CDR3 sequences in the sample; around 46% occur only once, and around 7.7% lies in the top ten. The sequenced material came from peripheral blood or thyroid tissue (not recorded which). All receptors derive from a woman between 18 and 29 years old with Graves' hyperthyroidism.

This clonotype was detected ten times or more. The J gene is TRBJ1-2, the V gene TRBV10-1; 9 bases line up with TRBD1. The CDR3 is 13 amino acids. CDR1 and CDR2 (germline): WNHNN, SYGVQD (reference sequence). The V gene end was trimmed by 6 bases and the J gene end by 6 bases; junction bases not matched to a gene: 5. Written as DNA, the CDR3 is TGCGCCAGCAGCAGGGACAGGGACGATGGCTACACCTTC. This encodes CASSRDRDDGYTF.

This clonotype appeared many times. The chain has TRBV14 and TRBJ2-7; D perhaps matches TRBD1 (5 bases). The CDR3 runs to 15 residues. The germline V gene encodes CDR1 SGHDN and CDR2 FVKESK. V gave up 1 base and J gave up 5 bases, with 15 bases separating them. In nucleotides, the CDR3 is TGTGCCAGCAGCCAAGCATTCGGAGCACAGGACGAGCAGTACTTC. Translation gives CASSQAFGAQDEQYF.

This clonotype was observed many times. This chain joins TRBV2 and TRBJ2-2; D is ambiguous. Germline-derived CDR1 and CDR2 are SNHLY and FYNNEI. V was clipped by 4 bases and J by 3 bases, with 12 bases between them. The CDR3 spans 15 residues. The CDR3, as DNA: TGTGCCAGCAGTGCGTCTCGGAAGGACACCGGGGAGCTGTTTTTT. It is translated as CASSASRKDTGELFF. Based on the CDR3 plus reference TRBV2 and TRBJ2-2, the full variable domain is EPEVTQTPSHQVTQMGQEVILRCVPISNHLYFYWYRQILGQKVEFLVSFYNNEISEKSEIFDDQFSVERPDGSNFTLKIRSTKLEDSAMYFCASSASRKDTGELFFGEGSRLTVL.

A few counts support this clonotype. One end of the junction does not line up with germline, which may come from a read error. V and J are TRBV12-3 or TRBV12-4 and TRBJ2-3, with TRBD2 matching over 9 bases. The CDR3 has 11 residues. The CDR3 nucleotides are TGTGCCAGCAGTGTGGGACTAGCATGGGATTTT. Translating it yields CASSVGLAWDF.

V and J are TRBV20-1 and TRBJ2-1; unclear D gene. The CDR3 spans 13 residues. CDR1 and CDR2 (germline): DFQATT, SNEGSKA (reference sequence). Between the trimmed V and J ends, which lost 3 bases and 6 bases, there was a span of 12 bases. The CDR3 reads CSASPPLVNEQFF. The DNA for the CDR3 is TGCAGTGCTAGTCCCCCCCTAGTCAATGAGCAGTTCTTC.

Regarding this clonotype: This may arise from a read error, as a much more abundant clone is one base away. J is TRBJ2-5 and V is TRBV19; perhaps TRBD1 as D (6 bases). CDR3 length: 14 amino acids. V was clipped by 4 bases and J by 3 bases, with 12 bases between them. Germline CDR1 and CDR2: LNHDA and SQIVND (reference sequence). CDR3 in amino acids: CASSTWGHKETQYF. The CDR3 DNA reads TGTGCCAGTAGTACCTGGGGACACAAAGAGACCCAGTACTTC.

The chain recombines TRBV2 with TRBJ1-2, with D unresolved. Germline V lookup: CDR1 SNHLY, CDR2 FYNNEI. V dropped 7 bases and J dropped 7 bases, with 13 bases sitting between them. The CDR3 runs to 12 residues. The CDR3 loop is CASKWRGGGYTF. Written as DNA, the CDR3 is TGTGCCAGCAAATGGCGTGGAGGTGGCTACACCTTC.

This clonotype was counted a few times. CDR3: CVSSRGGEQYF. The CDR3 nucleotides read TGTGTCAGTAGCAGGGGGGGCGAGCAGTACTTC. V and J are TRBV7-6 and TRBJ2-7; D is tentatively TRBD1 or TRBD2 (7 bases each). This CDR3 contains 11 residues. Germline assignment: CDR1 SGHVS and CDR2 FNYEAQ.

This clonotype was picked up a small number of times. The V gene is TRBV29-1, the J gene TRBJ2-1; 8 bases map to TRBD1. Germline V CDR1 and CDR2: SQVTM, ANQGSEA. J gave up 2 bases and V 6 bases, and 9 bases lay outside the gene matches. The CDR3 is 15 residues long. This CDR3 is CSVIQGDVAYNEQFF. DNA for the CDR3: TGCAGCGTCATACAGGGGGATGTGGCCTACAATGAGCAGTTCTTC.

The chain links TRBV7-6 to TRBJ2-5; TRBD2 matches at 12 bases. V gave up 5 bases and J gave up 6 bases; unmatched junction bases: 7. The length of the CDR3 is 15 residues. CDR1 is SGHVS and CDR2 is FNYEAQ in the germline V gene. Written as DNA, the CDR3 is TGTGCCAGCAGCCAAATGACTAGCGGGAGTCAGACCCAGTACTTC. As protein: CASSQMTSGSQTQYF.

The chain employs TRBV7-3 and TRBJ1-1; D not certain. Per the germline V gene, CDR1 is SGHTA and CDR2 is FQGTGA. V was shortened by 4 bases and J by 7 bases, with 34 bases between the two germline ends. The CDR3 is 20 amino acids. The CDR3 region has the DNA TGTGCCAGCAGCTCAGCAGCGGGAGGCGACACCGGGGAAAATAAGGGTGAAGCTTTCTTT. Translating it yields CASSSAAGGDTGENKGEAFF.

This clonotype occurred many times. This chain uses TRBV2 with TRBJ1-2, with D perhaps TRBD1 (6 bases). Germline V gives CDR1 SNHLY, CDR2 FYNNEI. V was shortened by 6 bases and J by 7 bases, with 15 bases between the two germline ends. This CDR3 spans 13 amino acids. The CDR3 region has the DNA TGTGCCAGCAGCGAGGGGGGGGAGGTTGGCTACACCTTC. As protein: CASSEGGEVGYTF.

The chain couples TRBV5-1 to TRBJ2-5; TRBD2 matches at 10 bases. The CDR3 is 12 residues long. V was pared by 9 bases and J by 11 bases, with 10 bases of the junction left unmatched. Germline-derived CDR1 and CDR2 are SGHRS and YFSETQ. The chain's CDR3 is CATSGSSNEQYF. DNA for the CDR3: TGCGCCACTAGCGGGAGTAGCAATGAGCAGTACTTC.

This clonotype was seen many times. The chain employs TRBV7-9 and TRBJ1-1; perhaps TRBD1 as D (5 bases). Germline V gene lookup returns CDR1 SEHNR and CDR2 FQNEAQ (reference sequence). Trimming shortened V by 5 bases and J by 1 base, and 14 bases separated the two germline ends. The CDR3 runs to 15 residues. CDR3 residues: CASSPEGLRNTEAFF. CDR3 nucleotides: TGTGCCAGCAGCCCAGAGGGACTGAGGAACACTGAAGCTTTCTTT.

The V gene is TRBV18, the J gene TRBJ1-3; perhaps TRBD1 as D (6 bases). V was shortened by 3 bases and J by 0 bases, with 12 bases between the two germline ends. Germline V gene lookup returns CDR1 KGHSH and CDR2 LQKENI. CDR3 length: 16 residues. The CDR3 loop reads CASSPWTDLSGNTIYF. Written as DNA, the CDR3 is TGTGCCAGCTCACCCTGGACAGACCTCTCTGGAAACACCATATATTTT.

Ten or more counts support this clonotype. The V and J genes are TRBV7-3 and TRBJ2-7, with D possibly matching TRBD2 (7 bases). The CDR3 is 16 amino acids. The germline gives CDR1 SGHTA, CDR2 FQGTGA. V dropped 1 base and J dropped 2 bases, with 15 bases sitting between them. In DNA, the CDR3 is TGTGCCAGCAGCTTAAAGGGGGGGCAGGACCCCTACGAGCAGTACTTC. Encoded protein: CASSLKGGQDPYEQYF.

The chain has TRBV4-1 and TRBJ2-7; 9 nucleotides line up with TRBD1. This CDR3 has 16 amino acids. The V and J ends lost 3 bases and 2 bases, in that order; junction bases with no gene match: 8. Germline CDR1 is MGHRA and CDR2 is YSYEKL. Here the CDR3 DNA reads TGCGCCAGCAGCCAGGATAGGGGACAGGGACCCTACGAGCAGTACTTC. The encoded protein is CASSQDRGQGPYEQYF.

V gene TRBV15 combines with J gene TRBJ2-6; D remains unclear. The germline V and J ends were trimmed by 3 bases and 3 bases, with 12 bases remaining between them. Germline-derived CDR1 and CDR2 are LNHNV and YYDKDF (reference sequence). CDR3 length: 16 amino acids. CDR3 DNA sequence: TGTGCCACCAGCAGCCCACGGGTTGGTGGGGCCAACGTCCTGACTTTC. The encoded protein is CATSSPRVGGANVLTF.

This clonotype was detected ten times or more. The CDR3 here is CASTGWRQLNQPQHF. DNA for the CDR3: TGTGCCAGCACCGGTTGGCGCCAGCTCAATCAGCCCCAGCATTTT. The chain links TRBV6-1 to TRBJ1-5; unclear D gene. This CDR3 is built from 15 residues. Germline CDR1 and CDR2: MNHNS and SASEGT. V lost 7 bases to trimming and J lost 3 bases, with 16 bases between them.

There are a few counts of this clonotype. The chain recombines TRBV3-1 with TRBJ2-7; tentatively, D is TRBD2 (5 bases). Germline V CDR1 and CDR2: LGHDT, YNNKEL (reference sequence). This CDR3 contains 15 residues. V was cut by 0 bases and J by 7 bases, with 16 bases left in between. The DNA for the CDR3 is TGTGCCAGCAGCCAAGAGGCAGACTATTACGGAGAGCAGTACTTC. Its protein product is CASSQEADYYGEQYF.